A selection of T cell receptor beta chains follows, all from one sample in a study of breast tumors, draining lymph nodes, adjacent tissues. TCRdb reprocessed the multiplex PCR reads via MiXCR and lists one record per CDR3 protein. The sample includes fewer than 200,000 distinct CDR3 sequences, about 30% of them seen just once. The material sequenced was axillary lymph node tissue. These receptor sequences come from a female donor with breast cancer. Some clones in this sample may be carry-over from other donors' samples. The CDR3 runs from the conserved cysteine through the conserved F or W. A D gene is named only where the DNA matches it firmly. The size field is filled for only some rows; it gives once, few, many or a size class.

TRBV24-1	TRBJ2-3	TRBD2	many	CATSDLTTSGRTDTQYF	TGTGCCACCAGTGACCTCACGACTAGCGGGAGAACAGATACGCAGTATTTT
TRBV4-1	TRBJ2-5	.	.	CASSITSDGETQYF	TGCGCCAGCAGCATAACCTCTGACGGGGAGACCCAGTACTTC
TRBV7-3	TRBJ1-5	.	.	CASSQSRTILEGGQPQHF	TGTGCCAGCAGCCAAAGTAGGACAATATTGGAGGGAGGACAGCCCCAGCATTTT
TRBV6-4	TRBJ1-2	.	many	CASSETIGVGYTF	TGTGCCAGCAGTGAAACAATTGGTGTGGGCTACACCTTC
TRBV19	TRBJ1-2	TRBD1	.	CASSLGQGASYGYTF	TGTGCCAGCTCATTGGGACAGGGGGCGTCCTATGGCTACACCTTC
TRBV29-1	TRBJ1-5	.	many	CSAQGLPGQPQHF	TGCAGCGCTCAGGGACTGCCGGGTCAGCCCCAGCATTTT
TRBV7-3	TRBJ2-5	TRBD2	few	CASSLERGAGTQYF	TGTGCCAGCAGCTTAGAGCGGGGGGCAGGGACCCAGTACTTC
TRBV25-1	TRBJ2-7	TRBD2	many	CASSDPAGVSYEQYF	TGTGCCAGCAGTGACCCAGCGGGGGTCTCCTACGAGCAGTACTTC
TRBV28	TRBJ1-2	TRBD1	many	CASSLGTGDSTF	TGTGCCAGCAGCCTTGGGACAGGTGACTCTACCTTC
TRBV20-1	TRBJ2-7	TRBD1	.	CSAKGQGGYAQYF	TGCAGTGCTAAAGGACAGGGAGGTTACGCTCAGTACTTC
TRBV28	TRBJ2-3	.	many	CASILRGGTDTQYF	TGTGCCAGCATTCTTAGGGGTGGCACAGATACGCAGTATTTT
TRBV4-1	TRBJ2-7	.	many	CASSQSWRGDEQYF	TGCGCCAGCAGCCAATCCTGGCGAGGGGACGAGCAGTACTTC
TRBV10-2	TRBJ2-1	.	.	CASSEGQPYNEQFF	TGCGCCAGCAGTGAGGGACAACCCTACAATGAGCAGTTCTTC
TRBV12-3/TRBV12-4	TRBJ2-3	.	many	CASSSYPGAEDTQYF	TGTGCCAGCAGTTCGTATCCAGGGGCGGAAGATACGCAGTATTTT
TRBV14	TRBJ1-4	TRBD1	.	CASSHPTGREKIFF	TGTGCCAGCAGCCACCCGACAGGGCGCGAAAAAATTTTTTTT
TRBV29-1	TRBJ2-1	.	.	CSVVRARGYNGQFF	TGCAGCGTTGTCCGGGCTCGCGGGTACAATGGGCAGTTCTTC
TRBV28	TRBJ2-1	.	few	CASIGAPRSSYNEQFF	TGTGCCAGCATCGGGGCTCCTAGGAGCTCCTACAATGAGCAGTTCTTC
TRBV14	TRBJ2-5	.	.	CASSQDLSTPPSWYF	TGTGCCAGCAGCCAAGATTTATCGACCCCGCCCTCGTGGTACTTC
TRBV20-1	TRBJ2-3	.	many	CSAFLAMGTDTQYF	TGCAGTGCGTTCTTAGCGATGGGCACAGATACGCAGTATTTT
TRBV15	TRBJ1-2	.	many	CATSRDGGGRYGYTF	TGTGCCACCAGCAGAGACGGAGGGGGGAGGTATGGCTACACCTTC
TRBV30	TRBJ1-5	TRBD1	.	CVWSRGQVDQPQHF	TGTGTCTGGAGTCGCGGACAGGTAGACCAGCCCCAGCATTTT
TRBV5-4	TRBJ1-1	.	few	CASSLGHKTTNTEAFF	TGTGCCAGCAGCTTGGGACACAAAACTACGAACACTGAAGCTTTCTTT
TRBV7-2	TRBJ2-2	TRBD2	.	CASSFQAGVGELFF	TGTGCCAGCAGCTTTCAAGCGGGAGTCGGGGAGCTGTTTTTT
TRBV4-2	TRBJ1-5	TRBD1	many	CASSQGTDSNQPQHF	TGTGCCAGCAGCCAGGGGACAGATAGCAATCAGCCCCAGCATTTT
TRBV5-1	TRBJ1-4	TRBD1	many	CASSLGQGVSLDEKLFF	TGCGCCAGCAGCTTGGGGCAGGGGGTCTCTTTGGACGAAAAACTGTTTTTT
TRBV12-3/TRBV12-4	TRBJ1-5	.	.	CASSLEQGSNQPQHF	TGTGCCAGCAGTTTAGAACAGGGAAGCAATCAGCCCCAGCATTTT
TRBV28	TRBJ1-5	.	many	CASSFGNQPQHF	TGTGCCAGCAGTTTTGGGAATCAGCCCCAGCATTTT
TRBV9	TRBJ2-3	TRBD2	.	CASSAPIAGAPDTDTQYF	TGTGCCAGCAGCGCTCCAATAGCGGGAGCACCTGACACAGATACGCAGTATTTT
TRBV30	TRBJ2-7	.	many	CAWSPPDRLVYEQYF	TGTGCCTGGAGCCCCCCAGACAGGTTGGTGTACGAGCAGTACTTC
TRBV5-1	TRBJ1-4	.	.	CASSLASGAGREGRGEKLFF	TGCGCCAGCAGCTTGGCCTCGGGAGCGGGTAGGGAGGGGAGGGGTGAAAAACTGTTTTTT
TRBV20-1	TRBJ2-5	.	.	CSAGTQGTQYF	TGCAGTGCCGGGACACAGGGCACCCAGTACTTC
TRBV9	TRBJ2-3	.	many	CASSVGGAPTDTQYF	TGTGCCAGCAGCGTAGGAGGGGCGCCCACAGATACGCAGTATTTT
TRBV27	TRBJ2-5	.	.	CARSLGPPTSVQETQYF	TGTGCCCGCAGTTTAGGCCCTCCAACTAGTGTTCAAGAGACCCAGTACTTC
TRBV19	TRBJ1-5	.	many	CASISGDSNQPQHF	TGTGCCAGTATTAGCGGGGATAGCAATCAGCCCCAGCATTTT
TRBV9	TRBJ2-3	TRBD2	many	CASSGGGTSGTDTQYF	TGTGCCAGCAGTGGGGGAGGGACTAGCGGCACAGATACGCAGTATTTT
TRBV2	TRBJ2-3	.	many	CASSEGVADTQYF	TGTGCCAGCAGTGAGGGGGTAGCAGATACGCAGTATTTT
TRBV4-2	TRBJ2-7	TRBD2	many	CASSQGPGLAGGTSSYEQYF	TGTGCCAGCAGCCAGGGTCCGGGACTAGCGGGAGGAACTAGCTCCTACGAGCAGTACTTC
TRBV7-2	TRBJ2-2	.	many	CASSFFGSIGELFF	TGTGCCAGCAGCTTCTTCGGGAGCATCGGGGAGCTGTTTTTT
TRBV29-1	TRBJ2-3	TRBD2	.	CSVQKMGGGTDTQYF	TGCAGCGTTCAAAAAATGGGGGGGGGCACAGATACGCAGTATTTT